Shown below are 16 T cell receptor beta chains from a single sample sequenced in a study of long-term antiretroviral therapy in people with HIV. The assay, immunoSEQ v3.0, was run at survey level. Clones were sequenced by immunoSEQ multiplex PCR, and TCRdb holds only the in-frame ones, with some missing. This repertoire shows tens of thousands of clones, 76% found once; its top ten account for around 4.8%. The sample in question was unsorted PBMCs, obtained 0.5 years after starting antiretroviral therapy. These receptors all come from a woman aged 40-49 years with HIV.

This clone was recorded a few times. This chain connects TRBV4-1 to TRBJ1-2; D remains unclear. The CDR3 is made up of 13 amino acids. From germline, CDR1 is MGHRA and CDR2 YSYEKL. Trimming removed 1 base from V and 4 bases from J, with 7 bases in between. The CDR3 protein is CASSQVRSYGYTF. CDR3 coding DNA: TGCGCCAGCAGCCAAGTCAGGTCCTATGGCTACACCTTC.

The V and J genes are TRBV30 and TRBJ2-7; the D is unclear. The CDR3 has 14 amino acids. The V end lost 3 bases, the J end lost 0 bases, and 12 bases lay between the germline ends. Germline CDR1 is GTSNPN and CDR2 is SVGIG (reference sequence). In DNA, the CDR3 is TGTGCCTGGAGAGGGATTGGCTCCTCCTACGAGCAGTACTTC. Amino acid sequence: CAWRGIGSSYEQYF. The full variable domain, with the rest looked up from reference TRBV30 and TRBJ2-7, is SQTIHQWPATLVQPVGSPLSLECTVEGTSNPNLYWYRQAAGRGLQLLFYSVGIGQISSEVPQNLSASRPQDRQFILSSKKLLLSDSGFYLCAWRGIGSSYEQYFGPGTRLTVT.

The chain is built from TRBV28 and TRBJ2-1; 8 nucleotides align to TRBD2. Germline loops: CDR1 MDHEN, CDR2 SYDVKM. This CDR3 has 15 amino acids. J lost 5 bases, V lost 6 bases, and 9 bases had no gene match. CDR3 amino acids: CASRSSGAGDNEQFF. CDR3 DNA: TGTGCCAGCAGGTCAAGCGGAGCGGGGGACAATGAGCAGTTCTTC.

The rearrangement links TRBV6-5 to TRBJ2-1; 12 positions agree with TRBD2. Looked up from germline, CDR1 is MNHEY and CDR2 is SVGAGI. There are 15 residues in the CDR3. Losses at the gene ends were 2 bases for V and 6 bases for J; bases not matched to a gene: 2. The CDR3 reads CASSYLAGGLNEQFF. The CDR3 DNA reads as TGTGCCAGCAGTTACCTAGCGGGGGGGCTCAATGAGCAGTTCTTC.

This clone was seen only a few times. The DNA of the CDR3 is TGTGCCAGCAGTCCCCGACAGGGGAATTCACCCCTCCACTTT. The encoded protein is CASSPRQGNSPLHF. This rearrangement joins TRBV27 to TRBJ1-6, with TRBD1 identical over 8 bases. The CDR3 totals 14 residues. Losses at the gene ends were 5 bases for V and 7 bases for J; bases not matched to a gene: 4. Looked up from germline, CDR1 is MNHEY and CDR2 is SMNVEV (reference sequence).

The chain employs TRBV28 and TRBJ1-4; TRBD1 might be the D (5 bases). This CDR3 is built from 12 residues. CDR1 is MDHEN, CDR2 SYDVKM, per germline. V was shortened by 4 bases and J by 13 bases, with 13 bases between the two germline ends. CDR3 DNA: TGTGCCAGCAGTTCTCCCGGGGGATTACTGTTTTTT. As protein: CASSSPGGLLFF.

The chain has TRBV29-1 and TRBJ2-7; TRBD1 agrees at 8 bases. Per germline, CDR1 SQVTM and CDR2 ANQGSEA. The V segment lost 5 bases and the J segment 0 bases; nucleotides outside the gene matches: 18. The length of the CDR3 is 18 residues. CDR3 DNA: TGCAGCGTTTGGGTCCTCGATCCCGACAGGGGAAGCTCCTACGAGCAGTACTTC. This sequence encodes CSVWVLDPDRGSSYEQYF.

The chain is built from TRBV2 and TRBJ1-5; D not resolved. The CDR3 is 14 amino acids. The germline CDR1 and CDR2 sequences are SNHLY and FYNNEI. V was shortened by 8 bases and J by 2 bases, with 13 bases between the two germline ends. DNA for the CDR3: TGTGCCAGCGCGGCGGCAGGTGGCAATCAGCCCCAGCATTTT. Translating gives CASAAAGGNQPQHF.

The V and J genes are TRBV19 and TRBJ1-5; D uncertain. Trimming removed 6 bases at V and 7 bases at J, with 19 bases between. The germline V gene encodes CDR1 LNHDA and CDR2 SQIVND (reference sequence). The CDR3 is 15 amino acids. In nucleotides, the CDR3 is TGTGCCAGTAGCACCCCCCGAACAGCGGGACAGCCCCAGCATTTT. Protein: CASSTPRTAGQPQHF. The full variable domain, with the rest looked up from reference TRBV19 and TRBJ1-5, is DGGITQSPKYLFRKEGQNVTLSCEQNLNHDAMYWYRQDPGQGLRLIYYSQIVNDFQKGDIAEGYSVSREKKESFPLTVTSAQKNPTAFYLCASSTPRTAGQPQHFGDGTRLSIL.

The table lists this clone with a count of one. The chain links TRBV27 to TRBJ2-3, with unresolved D. Germline values: CDR1 MNHEY, CDR2 SMNVEV (reference sequence). Trimming cost V 2 bases and J 4 bases, with 7 bases left between them. The CDR3 contains 13 residues. In DNA form, the CDR3 reads TGTGCCAGCAGTTTAACCTGGGCAGATACGCAGTATTTT. Translated: CASSLTWADTQYF.

The chain is built from TRBV7-2 and TRBJ1-4; D uncertain. This CDR3 is 16 amino acids long. V was shortened by 3 bases and J by 4 bases, with 15 bases between the two germline ends. Per the germline V gene, CDR1 is SGHTA and CDR2 is FQGNSA. CDR3 coding DNA: TGTGCCAGCAGCTTTGGCCTCGGACGGATTAATGAAAAACTGTTTTTT. It translates to CASSFGLGRINEKLFF.

The chain couples TRBV2 to TRBJ1-1, with D unresolved. With 2 bases removed from V and 1 base from J, the gap between germline ends came to 14 bases. The CDR3 is made up of 16 amino acids. Germline V gene sequence: CDR1 SNHLY, CDR2 FYNNEI. CDR3 in amino acids: CASSENPLAGNTEAFF. The CDR3 bases are TGTGCCAGCAGTGAAAATCCCCTCGCCGGGAACACTGAAGCTTTCTTT.

This clone occurred a few times. This chain links TRBV28 with TRBJ1-6; a possible D gene is TRBD1 (5 bases). V was trimmed by 8 bases and J by 8 bases, leaving 13 bases between them. The CDR3 extends over 13 amino acids. CDR1 and CDR2 from the germline V gene are MDHEN and SYDVKM. The CDR3 nucleotides read TGTGCCAGCTGCCCCCCGGGGGATTCACCCCTCCACTTT. Translation gives CASCPPGDSPLHF.

There are a few counts of this clone. The chain has TRBV29-1 and TRBJ1-1, with D uncertain. The CDR3 is made up of 16 amino acids. V lost 2 bases, J lost 4 bases, and 20 bases lay in between. Per germline, CDR1 SQVTM and CDR2 ANQGSEA. In DNA form, the CDR3 reads TGCAGCGTTGAAAACCCCGTTGCAGGACCTTCCACTGAAGCTTTCTTT. It encodes CSVENPVAGPSTEAFF.

The chain recombines TRBV4-3 with TRBJ1-5; D unresolved. CDR1 and CDR2 from the germline V gene are LGHNA and YSLEER. The germline V and J ends were trimmed by 0 bases and 0 bases, with 6 bases remaining between them. The CDR3 sequence is 15 residues long. The CDR3 protein is CASSQDRDSNQPQHF. The CDR3 region has the DNA TGCGCCAGCAGCCAAGATAGAGATAGCAATCAGCCCCAGCATTTT.

The gene calls are TRBV6-5 and TRBJ1-5; 8 bases are a match to TRBD1. The CDR3 is made up of 16 amino acids. CDR1 and CDR2 (germline): MNHEY, SVGAGI. J lost 4 bases, V lost 4 bases, and 9 bases had no gene match. The CDR3 is CASSSGQGRQNQPQHF. CDR3 coding DNA: TGTGCCAGCAGTTCAGGACAGGGCCGACAAAATCAGCCCCAGCATTTT.